The 21 T cell receptor beta chains below were found in one sample sequenced in a study of blood T cell repertoires in COVID-19. Generated by immunoSEQ multiplex PCR, the TCRdb table keeps only in-frame clones and is missing some. The sample includes under 350,000 clones, 65% to 90% of them seen just once. The source material was PBMCs or T cells enriched from blood (not recorded which). All receptors derive from a woman in her thirties or forties with acute COVID-19.

The gene calls are TRBV7-2 and TRBJ2-2, with D possibly matching TRBD1 (6 bases). The CDR3 consists of 18 residues. V was shortened by 5 bases and J by 4 bases, with 23 bases between the two germline ends. Germline values: CDR1 SGHTA, CDR2 FQGNSA. The CDR3 region is CASSPITFGGAGTGELFF. CDR3 coding DNA: TGTGCCAGCAGCCCCATAACATTTGGGGGCGCGGGCACCGGGGAGCTGTTTTTT.

The CDR3 region has the DNA TGTGCCAGTAGTCTCCAGGGACTAGCGGTACAAGAGACCCAGTACTTC. The encoded protein is CASSLQGLAVQETQYF. This rearrangement joins TRBV19 to TRBJ2-5; 11 bases are shared with TRBD2. The CDR3 has 16 amino acids. Germline lookup yields CDR1 LNHDA and CDR2 SQIVND (reference sequence). Trimming removed 5 bases from V and 2 bases from J; junction bases left unmatched: 7.

This rearrangement joins TRBV7-9 to TRBJ2-3, with no clear D. Trimming left V 0 bases short and J 3 bases short, with 7 bases between. From germline, CDR1 is SEHNR and CDR2 FQNEAQ (reference sequence). The CDR3 sequence is 14 residues long. The CDR3 region has the DNA TGTGCCAGCAGCTTAGCATTTTCAACAGATACGCAGTATTTT. Protein product: CASSLAFSTDTQYF.

This chain connects TRBV15 to TRBJ1-2, with 7 positions matching TRBD1. The CDR3 consists of 14 residues. Germline V CDR1 and CDR2: LNHNV, YYDKDF (reference sequence). V gave up 8 bases and J gave up 4 bases; unmatched junction bases: 10. The CDR3 region is CATGSGTESYGYTF. The CDR3, as DNA: TGTGCCACCGGTTCCGGGACAGAGAGCTATGGCTACACCTTC. Full variable domain (missing parts from reference TRBV15 and TRBJ1-2): DAMVIQNPRYQVTQFGKPVTLSCSQTLNHNVMYWYQQKSSQAPKLLFHYYDKDFNNEADTPDNFQSRRPNTSFCFLDIRSPGLGDTAMYLCATGSGTESYGYTFGSGTRLTVV.

V and J are TRBV5-1 and TRBJ1-5, with D unresolved. Germline-derived CDR1 and CDR2 are SGHRS and YFSETQ. V shed 0 bases and J shed 4 bases, with 11 bases lying between them. The CDR3 is 15 amino acids. CDR3 bases: TGCGCCAGCAGCTTGGGGGAGGGCCTTAATCAGCCCCAGCATTTT. Residues: CASSLGEGLNQPQHF. Drawing the rest from reference TRBV5-1 and TRBJ1-5, the complete variable domain is KAGVTQTPRYLIKTRGQQVTLSCSPISGHRSVSWYQQTPGQGLQFLFEYFSETQRNKGNFPGRFSGRQFSNSRSEMNVSTLELGDSALYLCASSLGEGLNQPQHFGDGTRLSIL.

A single count supports this clone. The chain combines TRBV18 with TRBJ2-7; 8 nucleotides agree with TRBD1. V lost 8 bases, J lost 3 bases, and 6 bases stayed unmatched. Per the germline V gene, CDR1 is KGHSH and CDR2 is LQKENI. The CDR3 is 13 amino acids. The CDR3, as DNA: TGTGCCAGCACCCCGGGACAGGACTACGAGCAGTACTTC. Its protein product is CASTPGQDYEQYF.

Concerning this clone itself: This probably arose from a read error, given a far larger clone one base away. The chain has TRBV7-9 and TRBJ1-1; no firm D call. Germline loops: CDR1 SEHNR, CDR2 FQNEAQ (reference sequence). This CDR3 has 13 amino acids. Deletions cut 3 bases from V and 0 bases from J, with 5 bases between. The CDR3 is CASSFTLNTEAFF. The CDR3 coding sequence is TGTGCCAGCAGCTTTACTTTGAACACTGAAGCTTTCTTT.

This rearrangement joins TRBV24-1 to TRBJ2-7, with 9 bases lining up with TRBD2. The germline gives CDR1 KGHDR, CDR2 SFDVKD. With 5 bases clipped from V and 2 bases from J, the junction kept 9 bases outside the gene matches. The CDR3 has 16 residues. In nucleotides, the CDR3 is TGTGCCACCAGTGCTGCGACTAGCGGAAAAACCTACGAGCAGTACTTC. It codes for CATSAATSGKTYEQYF.

V usage is TRBV18 and J usage is TRBJ1-3; D unresolved. CDR1 is KGHSH and CDR2 is LQKENI in the germline V gene. The CDR3 extends over 17 amino acids. Deletions cut 2 bases from V and 0 bases from J, with 14 bases between. In DNA, the CDR3 is TGTGCCAGCTCACCAAGATTGACTAGTAACTCTGGAAACACCATATATTTT. Amino acid sequence: CASSPRLTSNSGNTIYF.

The chain is built from TRBV4-1 and TRBJ2-1; 10 bases agree with TRBD1. Germline assignment: CDR1 MGHRA and CDR2 YSYEKL. After removal of 3 bases from V and 10 bases from J, the junction contained 12 bases not matched to a gene. This CDR3 is 16 amino acids long. In DNA form, the CDR3 reads TGCGCCAGCAGCCAGGCGGGACAGGGGCGGAGAAGAGAGCAGTTCTTC. Encoded protein: CASSQAGQGRRREQFF.

CDR3: CASSRNSGSGNEQYF. The CDR3 nucleotides are TGTGCCAGCAGCCGGAATAGCGGGAGTGGAAACGAGCAGTACTTC. The V gene is TRBV4-2, the J gene TRBJ2-7, with 9 positions matching TRBD2. The germline CDR1 and CDR2 sequences are LGHNA and YNFKEQ. V lost 4 bases and J lost 5; bases outside the gene matches: 9. The CDR3 totals 15 residues.

The chain has TRBV7-8 and TRBJ1-6; 9 nucleotides agree with TRBD1. The CDR3 consists of 16 residues. V was clipped by 5 bases and J by 9 bases; unmatched bases: 11. Germline assignment: CDR1 SGHVS and CDR2 FQNEAQ. The CDR3 is CASSLLSTGGGSPLHF. The CDR3, as DNA: TGTGCCAGCAGCCTCCTCTCGACAGGGGGAGGTTCACCCCTCCACTTT. Together with reference TRBV7-8 and TRBJ1-6, the CDR3 gives the full variable domain: GAGVSQSPRYKVAKRGQDVALRCDPISGHVSLFWYQQALGQGPEFLTYFQNEAQLDKSGLPSDRFFAERPEGSVSTLKIQRTQQEDSAVYLCASSLLSTGGGSPLHFGNGTRLTVT.

CDR3 protein: CASSYRVDNEQFF. The CDR3 DNA follows: TGCGCCAGCAGCTACCGGGTTGACAATGAGCAGTTCTTC. V gene TRBV5-1 combines with J gene TRBJ2-1; the D is unclear. This CDR3 has 13 residues. Trimming took 3 bases from V and 5 from J, leaving 9 bases between them. The V gene's germline CDR1 is SGHRS and CDR2 YFSETQ.

The V gene is TRBV5-4, the J gene TRBJ2-2, with TRBD2 identical over 11 bases. The CDR3 extends over 18 amino acids. Germline assignment: CDR1 SGHNT and CDR2 YYREEE (reference sequence). After removal of 0 bases from V and 4 bases from J, the junction contained 8 bases not matched to a gene. This chain's CDR3 is CASSLARTSGGSTGELFF. The DNA for the CDR3 is TGTGCCAGCAGCTTGGCCCGAACTAGCGGGGGTTCCACCGGGGAGCTGTTTTTT.

The V gene is TRBV6-2 or TRBV6-3, the J gene TRBJ1-6, with TRBD1 matching 7 bases. The germline gives CDR1 MNHEY, CDR2 SVGEGT. The ends lost 4 bases at V and 16 bases at J; junction bases unmatched: 10. This CDR3 has 13 amino acids. In DNA, the CDR3 is TGTGCCAGCAGTTTAGGAGACAGGGTTCGACTCCACTTT. Its protein product is CASSLGDRVRLHF.

The chain joins TRBV4-2 to TRBJ2-4, with 7 bases lining up with TRBD1. Trimming at V came to 0 bases and at J to 4 bases, leaving 6 bases not matched to a gene. Per the germline V gene, CDR1 is LGHNA and CDR2 is YNFKEQ. This CDR3 region has 16 residues. CDR3 sequence reads: CASSQDLGTEKNIQYF. The CDR3 nucleotides read TGTGCCAGCAGCCAAGATCTTGGGACAGAGAAAAACATTCAGTACTTC.

This chain links TRBV6-1 with TRBJ1-1; 12 positions agree with TRBD1. V was pared by 4 bases and J by 2 bases, with 5 bases of the junction left unmatched. Germline loops: CDR1 MNHNS, CDR2 SASEGT. The CDR3 is 16 amino acids. The CDR3 bases are TGTGCCAGCAGTGGGGGGACAGGGGGCGCTAACACTGAAGCTTTCTTT. The encoded protein is CASSGGTGGANTEAFF.

The V call is TRBV20-1, the J call TRBJ1-2; D is possibly TRBD1 (5 bases). CDR3 length: 11 amino acids. Germline values: CDR1 DFQATT, CDR2 SNEGSKA (reference sequence). V gave up 7 bases and J gave up 3 bases, with 9 bases separating them. In DNA, the CDR3 is TGCAGTGGGGGGGTCGACTATGGCTACACCTTC. It translates to CSGGVDYGYTF.

The chain is built from TRBV5-4 and TRBJ2-3; TRBD2 agrees at 7 bases. From germline, CDR1 is SGHNT and CDR2 YYREEE (reference sequence). The CDR3 loop spans 15 amino acids. Trimming cost V 3 bases and J 2 bases; bases outside gene matches: 6. The CDR3 nucleotides are TGTGCCAGCAGCTGGGCTAGCGGATCCACAGATACGCAGTATTTT. It yields the protein CASSWASGSTDTQYF.

The chain couples TRBV19 to TRBJ2-3; 9 nucleotides line up with TRBD1. CDR3 size: 16 residues. From germline, CDR1 is LNHDA and CDR2 SQIVND (reference sequence). The V segment lost 6 bases and the J segment 4 bases; nucleotides outside the gene matches: 11. The CDR3: CASRPPGQGRADTQYF. In DNA form, the CDR3 reads TGTGCCAGTAGACCTCCGGGACAGGGACGCGCAGATACGCAGTATTTT.

The V call is TRBV6-6, the J call TRBJ1-5; the match to TRBD1 covers 8 bases. V lost 6 bases to trimming and J lost 7 bases; unmatched junction nucleotides: 14. CDR3 size: 16 residues. Germline values: CDR1 MNHNY, CDR2 SVGAGI (reference sequence). CDR3 residues: CASRAAWTGLFQPQHF. CDR3 DNA sequence: TGTGCCAGCAGGGCTGCATGGACAGGGCTTTTCCAGCCCCAGCATTTT.